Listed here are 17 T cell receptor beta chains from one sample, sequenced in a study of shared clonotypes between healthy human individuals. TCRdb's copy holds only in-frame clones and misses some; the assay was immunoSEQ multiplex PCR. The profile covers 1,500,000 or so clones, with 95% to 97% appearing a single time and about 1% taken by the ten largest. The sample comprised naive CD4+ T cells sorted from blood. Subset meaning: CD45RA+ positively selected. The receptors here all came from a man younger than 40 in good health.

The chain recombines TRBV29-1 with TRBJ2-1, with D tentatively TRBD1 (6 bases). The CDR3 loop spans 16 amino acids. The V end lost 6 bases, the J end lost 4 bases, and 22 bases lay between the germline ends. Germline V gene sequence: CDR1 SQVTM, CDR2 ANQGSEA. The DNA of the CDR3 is TGCAGCGTAGGGGAACAGGGCCTCCGAGGGTACAATGAGCAGTTCTTC. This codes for CSVGEQGLRGYNEQFF.

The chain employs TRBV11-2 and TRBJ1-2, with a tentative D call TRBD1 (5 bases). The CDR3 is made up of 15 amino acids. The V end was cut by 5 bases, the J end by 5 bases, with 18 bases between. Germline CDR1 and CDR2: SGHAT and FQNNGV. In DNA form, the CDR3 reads TGTGCCAGCAGCCCCTATGGGGGGATAAGTTATGGCTACACCTTC. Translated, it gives CASSPYGGISYGYTF. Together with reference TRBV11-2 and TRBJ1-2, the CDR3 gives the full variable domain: EAGVAQSPRYKIIEKRQSVAFWCNPISGHATLYWYQQILGQGPKLLIQFQNNGVVDDSQLPKDRFSAERLKGVDSTLKIQPAKLEDSAVYLCASSPYGGISYGYTFGSGTRLTVV.

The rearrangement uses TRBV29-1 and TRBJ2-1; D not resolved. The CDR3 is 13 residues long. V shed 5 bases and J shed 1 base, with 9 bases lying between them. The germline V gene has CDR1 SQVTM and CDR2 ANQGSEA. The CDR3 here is CSVLAQSYNEQFF. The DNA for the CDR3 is TGCAGCGTTTTGGCACAGTCCTACAATGAGCAGTTCTTC.

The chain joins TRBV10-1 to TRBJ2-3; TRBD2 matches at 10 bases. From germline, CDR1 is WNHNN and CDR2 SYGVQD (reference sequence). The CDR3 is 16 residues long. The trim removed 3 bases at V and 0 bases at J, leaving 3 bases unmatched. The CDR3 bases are TGCGCCAGCAGTGAAACTAGCGGGACGAGCACAGATACGCAGTATTTT. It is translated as CASSETSGTSTDTQYF.

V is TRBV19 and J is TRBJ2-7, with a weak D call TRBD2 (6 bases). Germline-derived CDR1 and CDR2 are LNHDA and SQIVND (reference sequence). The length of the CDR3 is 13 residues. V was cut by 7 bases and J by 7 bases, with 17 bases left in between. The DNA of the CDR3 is TGTGCCAGTACGGGGGATCTCCCGGGGGAGCAGTACTTC. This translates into CASTGDLPGEQYF.

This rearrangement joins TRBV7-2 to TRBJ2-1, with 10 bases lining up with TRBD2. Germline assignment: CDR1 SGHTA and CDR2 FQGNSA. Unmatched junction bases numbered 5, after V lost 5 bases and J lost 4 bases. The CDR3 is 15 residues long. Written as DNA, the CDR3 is TGTGCCAGCAGCCGGACTAGCGGTTTTTACAATGAGCAGTTCTTC. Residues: CASSRTSGFYNEQFF.

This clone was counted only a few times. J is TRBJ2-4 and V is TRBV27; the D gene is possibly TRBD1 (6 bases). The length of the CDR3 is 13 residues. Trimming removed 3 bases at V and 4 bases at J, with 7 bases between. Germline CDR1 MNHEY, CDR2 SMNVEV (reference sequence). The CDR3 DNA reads TGTGCCAGCAGTTTCACAGGGAAAAACATTCAGTACTTC. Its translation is CASSFTGKNIQYF.

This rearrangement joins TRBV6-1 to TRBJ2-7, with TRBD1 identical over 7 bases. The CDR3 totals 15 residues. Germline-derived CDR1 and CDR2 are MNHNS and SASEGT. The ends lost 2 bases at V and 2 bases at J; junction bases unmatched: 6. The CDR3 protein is CASSEYWDRAYEQYF. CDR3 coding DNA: TGTGCCAGCAGTGAATACTGGGACAGAGCCTACGAGCAGTACTTC.

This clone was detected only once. CDR3 DNA sequence: TGTGCCAGCAGCTTACTGGGAGGCGAGACCCAGTACTTC. Encoded protein: CASSLLGGETQYF. The genes are TRBV13 and TRBJ2-5; perhaps TRBD2 as D (6 bases). Germline V gene lookup returns CDR1 PRHDT and CDR2 FYEKMQ (reference sequence). Deletions cut 2 bases from V and 5 bases from J, with 9 bases between. The CDR3 loop spans 13 amino acids.

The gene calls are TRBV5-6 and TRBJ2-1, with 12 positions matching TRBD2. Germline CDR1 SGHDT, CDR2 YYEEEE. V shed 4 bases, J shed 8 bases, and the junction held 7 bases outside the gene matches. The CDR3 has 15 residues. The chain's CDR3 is CASSPTSGSRYEQFF. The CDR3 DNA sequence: TGTGCCAGCAGCCCGACTAGCGGGAGTAGGTATGAGCAGTTCTTC. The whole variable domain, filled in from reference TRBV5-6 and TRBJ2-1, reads DAGVTQSPTHLIKTRGQQVTLRCSPKSGHDTVSWYQQALGQGPQFIFQYYEEEERQRGNFPDRFSGHQFPNYSSELNVNALLLGDSALYLCASSPTSGSRYEQFFGPGTRLTVL.

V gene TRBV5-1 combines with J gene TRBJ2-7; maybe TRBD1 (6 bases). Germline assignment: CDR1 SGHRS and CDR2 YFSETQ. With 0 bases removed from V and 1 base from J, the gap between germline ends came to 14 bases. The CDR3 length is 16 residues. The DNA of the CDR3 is TGCGCCAGCAGCTTGGCCTCACAGGGCCATTCCTACGAGCAGTACTTC. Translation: CASSLASQGHSYEQYF.

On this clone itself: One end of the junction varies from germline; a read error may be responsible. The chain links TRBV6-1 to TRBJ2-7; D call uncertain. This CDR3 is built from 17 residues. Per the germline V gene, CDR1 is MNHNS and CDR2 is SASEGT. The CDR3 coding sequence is TGTGCCAGCAGTGCCTCCCAGATGAGAAGTGTCTCCCACGAGCAGTACTTC. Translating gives CASSASQMRSVSHEQYF.

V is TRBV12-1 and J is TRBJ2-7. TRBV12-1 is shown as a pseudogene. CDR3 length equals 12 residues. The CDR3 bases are TGTGCCAGCAGCTTTCGGCCCTCCGAGCAGTACTTC. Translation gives CASSFRPSEQYF.

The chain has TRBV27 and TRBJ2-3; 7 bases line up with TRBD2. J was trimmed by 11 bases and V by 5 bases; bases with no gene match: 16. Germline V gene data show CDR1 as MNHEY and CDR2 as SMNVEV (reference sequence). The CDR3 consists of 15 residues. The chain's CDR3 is CASSQSGMGESRQYF. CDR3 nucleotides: TGTGCCAGCAGTCAGAGCGGGATGGGAGAGTCGAGGCAGTATTTT.

The CDR3 protein is CASSPIENSQFSDTQYF. Written as DNA, the CDR3 is TGTGCCAGCTCACCGATCGAGAATAGTCAGTTTTCAGATACGCAGTATTTT. This chain links TRBV18 with TRBJ2-3; D gene unclear. V lost 3 bases and J 4 bases, leaving 20 bases between the germline ends. The CDR3 runs to 17 residues. Germline V gene lookup returns CDR1 KGHSH and CDR2 LQKENI.

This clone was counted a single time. The CDR3 is CASSVTGYWTDEQYF. The CDR3 region has the DNA TGTGCCAGCAGCGTAACAGGGTATTGGACGGACGAGCAGTACTTC. The chain carries TRBV9 and TRBJ2-7, with a possible D match to TRBD1 (6 bases). This CDR3 region has 15 residues. Germline V gives CDR1 SGDLS, CDR2 YYNGEE. The germline V and J ends were trimmed by 1 base and 5 bases, with 16 bases remaining between them.

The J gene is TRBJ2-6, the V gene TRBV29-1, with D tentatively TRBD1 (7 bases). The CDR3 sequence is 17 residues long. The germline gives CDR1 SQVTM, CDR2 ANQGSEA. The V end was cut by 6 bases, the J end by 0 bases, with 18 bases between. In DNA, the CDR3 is TGCAGCGTCGGAAACAGGGGACTCATCTCTGGGGCCAACGTCCTGACTTTC. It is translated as CSVGNRGLISGANVLTF.